This T cell receptor (beta chain) stems from a study of cytomegalovirus exposure and HLA in healthy donors. Study results and caveats: Earlier analysis looked at TCR beta V segments, and most were productive about 87% or about 30% of the time.

The CDR3 extends over 11 amino acids. From germline, CDR1 is LNHDA and CDR2 SQIVND (reference sequence). The junction had 5 bases not matched to a gene; V was cut back by 4 bases and J by 14 bases. PCR primers comprised 60 Vbeta and 13 Jbeta primers. Method: immunoSEQ multiplex PCR; TCRdb's copy keeps in-frame clones and lacks some. The sample consists of nearly 300,000 clones, about nine tenths of them appearing once. Remarks on this clone: The antigen is unknown.

Specimen: PBMCs. This sequence originates from a man aged 35 to 55 in good health and CMV-seropositive. The chain joins TRBV19 to TRBJ2-1; 7 bases are a match to TRBD2. CDR3 amino acids: CASSTGLWEFF. The CDR3 bases are TGTGCCAGTAGTACGGGACTATGGGAGTTCTTC.